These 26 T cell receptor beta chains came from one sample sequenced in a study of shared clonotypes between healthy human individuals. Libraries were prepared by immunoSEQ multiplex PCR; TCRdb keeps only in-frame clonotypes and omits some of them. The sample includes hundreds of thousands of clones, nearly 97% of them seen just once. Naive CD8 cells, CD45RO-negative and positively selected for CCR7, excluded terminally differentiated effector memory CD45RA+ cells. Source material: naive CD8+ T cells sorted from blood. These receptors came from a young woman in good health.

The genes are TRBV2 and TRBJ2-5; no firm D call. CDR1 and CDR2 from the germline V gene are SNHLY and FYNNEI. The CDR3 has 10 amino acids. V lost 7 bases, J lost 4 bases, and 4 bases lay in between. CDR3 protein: CASNLETQYF. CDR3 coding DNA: TGTGCCAGCAACTTAGAGACCCAGTACTTC. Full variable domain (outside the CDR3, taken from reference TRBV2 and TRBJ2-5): EPEVTQTPSHQVTQMGQEVILRCVPISNHLYFYWYRQILGQKVEFLVSFYNNEISEKSEIFDDQFSVERPDGSNFTLKIRSTKLEDSAMYFCASNLETQYFGPGTRLLVL.

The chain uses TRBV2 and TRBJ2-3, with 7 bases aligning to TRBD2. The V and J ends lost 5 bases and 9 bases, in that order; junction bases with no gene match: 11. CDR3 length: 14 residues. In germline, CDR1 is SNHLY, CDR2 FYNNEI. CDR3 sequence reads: CASSPRDFGRTQYF. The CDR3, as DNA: TGTGCCAGCAGTCCCCGGGACTTCGGGAGGACGCAGTATTTT.

The CDR3 loop is CASSQTPTGGFTEAFF. CDR3 nucleotide sequence: TGCGCCAGCAGCCAGACGCCCACAGGGGGCTTCACTGAAGCTTTCTTT. V and J are TRBV4-1 and TRBJ1-1; TRBD1 aligns across 9 bases. Germline values: CDR1 MGHRA, CDR2 YSYEKL. J gave up 4 bases and V 3 bases, and 9 bases lay outside the gene matches. The CDR3 sequence is 16 residues long.

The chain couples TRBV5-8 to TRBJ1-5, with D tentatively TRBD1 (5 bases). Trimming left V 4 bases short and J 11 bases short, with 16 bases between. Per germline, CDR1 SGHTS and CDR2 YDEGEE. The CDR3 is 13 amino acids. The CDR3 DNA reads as TGTGCCAGCAGCCTGACAGCTCGGGCGGCCCAGCATTTT. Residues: CASSLTARAAQHF.

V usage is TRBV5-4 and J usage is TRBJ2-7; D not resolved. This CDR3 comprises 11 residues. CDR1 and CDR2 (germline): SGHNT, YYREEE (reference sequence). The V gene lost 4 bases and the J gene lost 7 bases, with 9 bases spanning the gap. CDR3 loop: CASSAEGEQYF. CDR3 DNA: TGTGCCAGCAGCGCCGAAGGTGAGCAGTACTTC.

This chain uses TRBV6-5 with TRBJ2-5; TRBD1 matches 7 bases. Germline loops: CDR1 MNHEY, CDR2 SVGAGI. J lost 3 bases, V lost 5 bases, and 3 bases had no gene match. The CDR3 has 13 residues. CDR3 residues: CASSPDREETQYF. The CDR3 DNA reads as TGTGCCAGCAGTCCCGACAGGGAAGAGACCCAGTACTTC.

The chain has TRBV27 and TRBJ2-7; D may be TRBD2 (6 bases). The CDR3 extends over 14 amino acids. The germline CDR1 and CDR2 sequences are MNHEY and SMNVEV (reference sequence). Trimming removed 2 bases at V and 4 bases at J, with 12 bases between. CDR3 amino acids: CASSLNPSGYEQYF. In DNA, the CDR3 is TGTGCCAGCAGTTTAAACCCGAGCGGGTACGAGCAGTACTTC.

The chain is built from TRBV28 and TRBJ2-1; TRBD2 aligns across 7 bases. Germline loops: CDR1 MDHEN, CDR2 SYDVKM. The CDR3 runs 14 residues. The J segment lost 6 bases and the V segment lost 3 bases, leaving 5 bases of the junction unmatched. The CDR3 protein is CASSFSGRVNEQFF. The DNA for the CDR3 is TGTGCCAGCAGTTTTTCGGGGAGGGTCAATGAGCAGTTCTTC.

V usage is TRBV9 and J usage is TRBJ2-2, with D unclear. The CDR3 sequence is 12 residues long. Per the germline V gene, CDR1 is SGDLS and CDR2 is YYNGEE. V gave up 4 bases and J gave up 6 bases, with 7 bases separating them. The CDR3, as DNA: TGTGCCAGCAGCCCACTGTCCGGGGAGCTGTTTTTT. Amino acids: CASSPLSGELFF.

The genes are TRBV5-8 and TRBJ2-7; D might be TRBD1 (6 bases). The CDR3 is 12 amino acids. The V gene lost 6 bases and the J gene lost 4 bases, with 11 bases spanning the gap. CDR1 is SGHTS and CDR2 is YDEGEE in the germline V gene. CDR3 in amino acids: CASILDRYEQYF. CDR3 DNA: TGTGCCAGCATCCTGGACAGATACGAGCAGTACTTC.

The CDR3, as DNA: TGTGCCAGCAGCACTCTTCTAACAGGGGAGACCCAGTACTTC. Translated, it gives CASSTLLTGETQYF. This chain links TRBV7-2 with TRBJ2-5; D is perhaps TRBD1 (6 bases). CDR1 is SGHTA and CDR2 is FQGNSA in the germline V gene. This CDR3 is built from 14 residues. V was shortened by 5 bases and J by 5 bases, with 15 bases between the two germline ends.

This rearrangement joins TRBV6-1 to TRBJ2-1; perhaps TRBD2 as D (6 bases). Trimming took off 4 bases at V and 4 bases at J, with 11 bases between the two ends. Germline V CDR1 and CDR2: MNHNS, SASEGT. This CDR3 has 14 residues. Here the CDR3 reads CASSAGEHYNEQFF. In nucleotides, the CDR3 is TGTGCCAGCAGTGCGGGGGAACATTACAATGAGCAGTTCTTC.

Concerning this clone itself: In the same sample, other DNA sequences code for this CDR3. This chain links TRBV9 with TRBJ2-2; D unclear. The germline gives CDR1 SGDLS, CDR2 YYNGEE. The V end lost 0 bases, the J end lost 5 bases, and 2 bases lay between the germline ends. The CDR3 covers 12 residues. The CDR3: CASSVGTGELFF. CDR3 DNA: TGTGCCAGCAGCGTAGGTACCGGGGAGCTGTTTTTT.

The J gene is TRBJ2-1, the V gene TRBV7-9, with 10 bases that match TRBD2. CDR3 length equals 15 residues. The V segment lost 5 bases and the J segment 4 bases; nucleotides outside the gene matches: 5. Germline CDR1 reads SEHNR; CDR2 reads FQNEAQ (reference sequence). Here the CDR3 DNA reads TGTGCCAGCAGCGGTACTAGCGGGACGTACAATGAGCAGTTCTTC. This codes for CASSGTSGTYNEQFF.

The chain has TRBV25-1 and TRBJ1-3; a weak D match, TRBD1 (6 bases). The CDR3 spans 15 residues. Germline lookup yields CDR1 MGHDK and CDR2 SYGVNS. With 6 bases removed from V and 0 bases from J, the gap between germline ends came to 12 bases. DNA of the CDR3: TGTGCCAGCAGAGCCACAGGGACCTCTGGAAACACCATATATTTT. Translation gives CASRATGTSGNTIYF.

CDR3 in DNA: TGTGCCAGCTTCGGAGCCGACAGCAACGTCCTGACTTTC. This translates into CASFGADSNVLTF. This sequence joins TRBV2 and TRBJ2-6, with D possibly matching TRBD1 (5 bases). Germline CDR1 is SNHLY and CDR2 is FYNNEI. The CDR3 contains 13 residues. Trimming pared 8 bases from V and 9 bases from J, leaving 14 bases between.

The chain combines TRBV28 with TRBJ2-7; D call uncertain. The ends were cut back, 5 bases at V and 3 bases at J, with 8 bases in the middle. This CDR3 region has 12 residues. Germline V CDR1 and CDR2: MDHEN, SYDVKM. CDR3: CASSPVYYEQYF. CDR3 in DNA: TGTGCCAGCAGTCCGGTATACTACGAGCAGTACTTC.

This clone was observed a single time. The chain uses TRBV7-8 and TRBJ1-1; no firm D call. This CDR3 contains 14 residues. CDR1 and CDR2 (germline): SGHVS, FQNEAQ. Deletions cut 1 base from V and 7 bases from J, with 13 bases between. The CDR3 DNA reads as TGTGCCAGCAGCTTAGAGGCAGCCGAACTTGAAGCTTTCTTT. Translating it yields CASSLEAAELEAFF.

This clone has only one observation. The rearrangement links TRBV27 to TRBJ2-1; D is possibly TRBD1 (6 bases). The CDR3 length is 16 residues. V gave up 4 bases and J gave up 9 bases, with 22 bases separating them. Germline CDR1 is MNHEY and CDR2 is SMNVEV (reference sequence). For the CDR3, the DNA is TGTGCCAGCAGTTCACCCGACAGGTCTTTTGGGAGTGAGCAGTTCTTC. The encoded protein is CASSSPDRSFGSEQFF.

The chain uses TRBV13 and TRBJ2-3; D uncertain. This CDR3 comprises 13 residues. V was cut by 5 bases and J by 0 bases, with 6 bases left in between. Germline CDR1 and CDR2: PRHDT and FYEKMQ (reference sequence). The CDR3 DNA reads TGTGCCAGCAGCCTCCAGAGCACAGATACGCAGTATTTT. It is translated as CASSLQSTDTQYF.

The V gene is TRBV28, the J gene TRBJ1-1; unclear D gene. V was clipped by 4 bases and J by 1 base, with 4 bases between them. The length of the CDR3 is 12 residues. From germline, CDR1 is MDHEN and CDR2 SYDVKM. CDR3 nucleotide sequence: TGTGCCAGCAGTTATGGGAACACTGAAGCTTTCTTT. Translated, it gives CASSYGNTEAFF.

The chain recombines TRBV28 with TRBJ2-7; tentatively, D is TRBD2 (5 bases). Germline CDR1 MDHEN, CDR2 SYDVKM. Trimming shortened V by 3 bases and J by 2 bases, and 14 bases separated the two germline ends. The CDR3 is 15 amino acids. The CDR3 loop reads CASSFSSLLAYEQYF. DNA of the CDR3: TGTGCCAGCAGTTTCTCTAGCTTATTAGCCTACGAGCAGTACTTC.

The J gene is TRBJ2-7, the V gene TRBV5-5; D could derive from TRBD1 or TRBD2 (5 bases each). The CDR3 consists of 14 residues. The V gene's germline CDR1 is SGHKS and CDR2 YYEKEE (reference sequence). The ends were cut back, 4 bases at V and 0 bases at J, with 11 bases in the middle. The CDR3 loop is CASSRDRYSYEQYF. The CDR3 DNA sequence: TGTGCCAGCAGCCGGGACCGCTACTCCTACGAGCAGTACTTC.

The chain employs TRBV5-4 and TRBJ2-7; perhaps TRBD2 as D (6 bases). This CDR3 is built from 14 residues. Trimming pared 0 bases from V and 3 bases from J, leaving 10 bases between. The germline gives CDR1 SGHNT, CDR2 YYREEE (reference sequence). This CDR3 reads CASSLAGTHYEQYF. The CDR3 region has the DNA TGTGCCAGCAGCTTGGCCGGGACTCACTACGAGCAGTACTTC. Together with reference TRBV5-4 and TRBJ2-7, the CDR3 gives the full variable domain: ETGVTQSPTHLIKTRGQQVTLRCSSQSGHNTVSWYQQALGQGPQFIFQYYREEENGRGNFPPRFSGLQFPNYSSELNVNALELDDSALYLCASSLAGTHYEQYFGPGTRLTVT.

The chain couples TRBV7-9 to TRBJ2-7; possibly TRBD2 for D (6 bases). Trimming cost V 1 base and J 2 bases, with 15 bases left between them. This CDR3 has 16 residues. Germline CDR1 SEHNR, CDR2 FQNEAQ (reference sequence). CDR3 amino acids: CASSLGGETVPYEQYF. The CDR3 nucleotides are TGTGCCAGCAGCTTAGGCGGGGAGACAGTCCCCTACGAGCAGTACTTC.

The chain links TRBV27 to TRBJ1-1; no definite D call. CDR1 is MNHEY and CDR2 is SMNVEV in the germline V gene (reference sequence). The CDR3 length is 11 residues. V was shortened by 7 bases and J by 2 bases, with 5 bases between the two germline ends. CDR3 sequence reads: CASILNTEAFF. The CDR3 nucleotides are TGTGCCAGCATTCTAAACACTGAAGCTTTCTTT.